This paragraph reports one T cell receptor beta chain. This sample is drawn from a study of blood T cells in healthy people across ages. It was with a sample-barcoded 5' primer and a J-beta primer mix that a second PCR of roughly 6 to 12 cycles was run. TCRdb re-called the 5' RACE reads with MiXCR, one entry per CDR3 protein. Here the sample spans some 890,000 distinct CDR3 sequences, 25% to 35% being singletons. Germline V CDR1 and CDR2: MGHRA, YSYEKL. This CDR3 spans 17 amino acids. The V end was cut by 0 bases, the J end by 3 bases, with 15 bases between. The sample was also reused in another study, on T cells of mothers and their children. That work adds: The people who donated were a few healthy Caucasian mothers and their six children.

The TCR comes from a woman in her 40s in good health. Input material: blood. V is TRBV4-1 and J is TRBJ2-4; D call uncertain. CDR3 DNA: TGCGCCAGCAGCCAAGATGTGGAACAAGCAGTCAAAAACATTCAGTACTTC. Its translation: CASSQDVEQAVKNIQYF.